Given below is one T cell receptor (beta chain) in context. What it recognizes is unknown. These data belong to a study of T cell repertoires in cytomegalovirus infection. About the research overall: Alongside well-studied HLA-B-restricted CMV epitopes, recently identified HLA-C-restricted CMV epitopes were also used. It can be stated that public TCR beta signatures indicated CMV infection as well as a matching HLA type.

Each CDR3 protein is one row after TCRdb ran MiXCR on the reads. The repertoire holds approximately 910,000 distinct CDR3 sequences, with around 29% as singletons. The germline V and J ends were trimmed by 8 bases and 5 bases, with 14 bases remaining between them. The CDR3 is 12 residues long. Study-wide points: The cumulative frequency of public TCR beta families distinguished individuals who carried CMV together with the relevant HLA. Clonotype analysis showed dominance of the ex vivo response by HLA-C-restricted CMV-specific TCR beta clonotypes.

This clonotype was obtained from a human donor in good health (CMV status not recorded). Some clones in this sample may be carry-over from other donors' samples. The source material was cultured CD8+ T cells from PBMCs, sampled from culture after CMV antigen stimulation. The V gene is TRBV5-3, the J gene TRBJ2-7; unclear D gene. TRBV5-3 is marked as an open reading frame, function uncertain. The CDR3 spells CASSTGSNEQYF. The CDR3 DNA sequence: TGTGCCAGCAGCACCGGGTCCAACGAGCAGTACTTC.